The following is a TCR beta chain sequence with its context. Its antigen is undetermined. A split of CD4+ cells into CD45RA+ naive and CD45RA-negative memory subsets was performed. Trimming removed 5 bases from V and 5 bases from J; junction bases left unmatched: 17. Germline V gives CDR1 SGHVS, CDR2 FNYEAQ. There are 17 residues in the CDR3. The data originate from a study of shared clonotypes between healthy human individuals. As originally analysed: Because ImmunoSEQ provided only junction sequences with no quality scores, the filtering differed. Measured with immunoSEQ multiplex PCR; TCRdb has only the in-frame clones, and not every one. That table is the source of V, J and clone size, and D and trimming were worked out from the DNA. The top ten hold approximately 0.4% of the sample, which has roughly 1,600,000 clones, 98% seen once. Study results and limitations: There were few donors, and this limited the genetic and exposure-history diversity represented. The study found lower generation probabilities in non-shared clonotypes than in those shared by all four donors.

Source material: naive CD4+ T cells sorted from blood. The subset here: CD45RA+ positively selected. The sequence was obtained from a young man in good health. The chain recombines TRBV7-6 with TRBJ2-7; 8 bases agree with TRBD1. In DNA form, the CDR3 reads TGTGCCAGCAGCGCCCGACCGCACAGGGGGTATATCGACGAGCAGTACTTC. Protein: CASSARPHRGYIDEQYF.